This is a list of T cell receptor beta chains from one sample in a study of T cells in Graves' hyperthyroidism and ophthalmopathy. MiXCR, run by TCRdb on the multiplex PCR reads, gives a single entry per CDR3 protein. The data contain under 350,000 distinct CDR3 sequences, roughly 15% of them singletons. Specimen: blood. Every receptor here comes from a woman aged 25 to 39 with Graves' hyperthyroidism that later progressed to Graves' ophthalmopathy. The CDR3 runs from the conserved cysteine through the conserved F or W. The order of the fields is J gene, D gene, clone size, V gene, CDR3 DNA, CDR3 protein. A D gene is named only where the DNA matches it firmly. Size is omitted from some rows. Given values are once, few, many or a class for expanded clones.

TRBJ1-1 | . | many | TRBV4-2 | TGTGCCAGCAGCCAAGAAGGGCTGAACACTGAAGCTTTCTTT | CASSQEGLNTEAFF
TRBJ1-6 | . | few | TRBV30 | TGTGCCTATTCACACGGAACGGGTAATTCACCCCTCCACTTT | CAYSHGTGNSPLHF
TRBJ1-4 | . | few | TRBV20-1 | TGCAGTGCTAGAGATCCGGGACCACATAATGAAAAACTGTTTTTT | CSARDPGPHNEKLFF
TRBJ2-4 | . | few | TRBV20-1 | TGCAGTGCAAGATGGGCCTGGGGCCCCCTTCAGTACTTC | CSARWAWGPLQYF
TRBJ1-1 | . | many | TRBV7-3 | TGTGCCAGCAGCTTAGGGTCGGTGAACACTGAAGCTTTCTTT | CASSLGSVNTEAFF
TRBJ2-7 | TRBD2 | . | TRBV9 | TGTGCCAGCAGCCCCCGGACTAGCGGGAGTCTCTACAATGAGCAGTACTTC | CASSPRTSGSLYNEQYF
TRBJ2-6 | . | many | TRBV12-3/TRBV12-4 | TGTGCCAGCAGTTCCCAGTCCGGATATCAAGCTGGGGCCAACGTCCTGACTTTC | CASSSQSGYQAGANVLTF
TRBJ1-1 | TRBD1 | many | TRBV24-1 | TGTGCCACCAGTGATTTGGGGGACAGAGCTTTCTTT | CATSDLGDRAFF
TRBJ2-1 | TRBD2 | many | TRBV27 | TGTGCCAGCTTCGGGCTAGCGGGAGGCCTGAGCTCCTACAATGAGCAGTTCTTC | CASFGLAGGLSSYNEQFF
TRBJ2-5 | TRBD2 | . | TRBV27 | TGTGCCAGCAGGGAGGGAGCGGGAGATGTAGAGACCCAGTACTTC | CASREGAGDVETQYF
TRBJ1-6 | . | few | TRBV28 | TGTGCCAGCAGTTTAACCCAGACCTATAATTCACCCCTCCACTTT | CASSLTQTYNSPLHF
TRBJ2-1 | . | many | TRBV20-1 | TGCAGTGCTGGGGGCGGAACAGGTGCAAACAATGAGCAGTTCTTC | CSAGGGTGANNEQFF
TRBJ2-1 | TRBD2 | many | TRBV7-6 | TGTGCCAGCAGCTTAGAGCTAGCGGGAGGCTTCAATGAGCAGTTCTTC | CASSLELAGGFNEQFF
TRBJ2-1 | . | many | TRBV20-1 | TGCAGTGCCCCCCCTAAGGGCTCGGGTTGGAGGCCTGAGCAGTTCTTC | CSAPPKGSGWRPEQFF
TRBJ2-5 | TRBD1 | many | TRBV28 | TGTGCCAGTGGGGAGACAGGGGGAAAAGAGACCCAGTACTTC | CASGETGGKETQYF
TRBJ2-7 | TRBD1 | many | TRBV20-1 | TGCAGTGCGACAACAGGGGCTTTAGGGTACGAGCAGTACTTC | CSATTGALGYEQYF
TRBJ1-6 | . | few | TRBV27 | TGTGCCAGCAGTGACGACAGGATTAATTCACCCCTCCACTTT | CASSDDRINSPLHF
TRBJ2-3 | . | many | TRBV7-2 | TGTGCCAGCAGCTCACCCGGGACTACGCAGTATTTT | CASSSPGTTQYF
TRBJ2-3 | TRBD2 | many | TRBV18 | TGTGCCAGCTCACCATTACCAACTAGCGGGGACCGAGATACGCAGTATTTT | CASSPLPTSGDRDTQYF
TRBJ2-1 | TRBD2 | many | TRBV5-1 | TGCGCCAGCAGCTTTGAGGCCAGCGGGGGGGATAATGAGCAGTTCTTC | CASSFEASGGDNEQFF
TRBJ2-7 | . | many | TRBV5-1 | TGCGCCAGCAGCTTTGGGCCCAACGGCGGTTACGAGCAGTACTTC | CASSFGPNGGYEQYF
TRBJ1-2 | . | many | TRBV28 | TGTGCCAGCGGTCGGCAAGGTGGCTACACCTTC | CASGRQGGYTF
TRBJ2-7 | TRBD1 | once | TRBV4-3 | TGCGCCAGCAGCCAAGATCTTGGGACAGGGACCTACGAGCAGTACTTC | CASSQDLGTGTYEQYF
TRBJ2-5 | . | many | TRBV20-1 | TGCAGTGCTGGGGGTATGTTAGAGACCCAGTACTTC | CSAGGMLETQYF
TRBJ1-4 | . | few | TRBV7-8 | TGTGCCAGCAGCCCCCCCCTTAATGAAAAACTGTTTTTT | CASSPPLNEKLFF
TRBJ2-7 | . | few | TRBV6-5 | TGTGCCAGCAGTTACTCGCCTCTTCGGGTCCCCGACGAGCAGTACTTC | CASSYSPLRVPDEQYF
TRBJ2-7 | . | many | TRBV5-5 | TGTGCCAGCAGCTTGGGGGCCCTCCGGGATTTTCGGACGCAGTACTTC | CASSLGALRDFRTQYF
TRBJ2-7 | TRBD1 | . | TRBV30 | TGTGCCTGGAGCGTGACAGGGACGGGCGAGCAGTACTTC | CAWSVTGTGEQYF
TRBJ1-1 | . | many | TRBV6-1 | TGTGCCAGCAGCCGAAGGGCCGACACTGAAGCTTTCTTT | CASSRRADTEAFF
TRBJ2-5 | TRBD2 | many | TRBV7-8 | TGTGCCAGCAGCTTAGGGAGACTAGCGGGAGGGATGATTCAAGAGACCCAGTACTTC | CASSLGRLAGGMIQETQYF
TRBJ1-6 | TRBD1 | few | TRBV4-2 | TGTGCCAGCAGCCAGGGAAGGACAGGGAAGGCGTCACCCCTCCACTTT | CASSQGRTGKASPLHF
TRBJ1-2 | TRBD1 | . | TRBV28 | TGTGCCAGCAGAACCGGGGACAGGGCAAATGGCTACACCTTC | CASRTGDRANGYTF
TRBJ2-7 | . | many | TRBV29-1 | TGCAGCGTCGTCTCTATCTACGAGCAGTACTTC | CSVVSIYEQYF
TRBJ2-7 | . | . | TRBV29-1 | TGCAGCGGGGGGTGGGAGAACTACGAGCAGTACTTC | CSGGWENYEQYF
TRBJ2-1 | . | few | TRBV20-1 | TGCAGTGCCTTCCGTCCCTCCTACAATGAGCAGTTCTTC | CSAFRPSYNEQFF
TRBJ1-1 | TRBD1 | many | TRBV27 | TGTGCCAGCAGTACCACAGGGGGGGCGCTGAATGCTTTCTTT | CASSTTGGALNAFF
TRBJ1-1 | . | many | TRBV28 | TGTGCCAGCAGTTCGACTGAGAGCTGGACTGAAGCTTTCTTT | CASSSTESWTEAFF
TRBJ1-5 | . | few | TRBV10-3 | TGTGCCATCAGTGAGGGTGGGGGACAGCCCCAGCATTTT | CAISEGGGQPQHF
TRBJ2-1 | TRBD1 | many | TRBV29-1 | TGCAGCGTTGAAGGGGGACAGGGCACCTACAATGAGCAGTTCTTC | CSVEGGQGTYNEQFF
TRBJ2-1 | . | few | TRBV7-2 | TGTGCCAGCAGCAAGAATCCCGGAGGGAATGAGCAGTTCTTC | CASSKNPGGNEQFF
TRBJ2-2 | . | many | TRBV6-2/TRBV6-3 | TGTGCCAGCAGGCGGCCAAACACCGGGGAGCTGTTTTTT | CASRRPNTGELFF
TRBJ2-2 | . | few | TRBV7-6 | TGTGCCAGCAGCTTAGATAGTGCCGGGGAGCTGTTTTTT | CASSLDSAGELFF
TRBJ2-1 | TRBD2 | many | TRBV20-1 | TGCAGTGCTAGAGACCAGTTGACAGCGGGAGGTTACAATGAGCAGTTCTTC | CSARDQLTAGGYNEQFF
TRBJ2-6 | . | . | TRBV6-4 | TGTGCCAACAGTTACTCGGGGGCTGGGGCCAACGTCCTGACTTTC | CANSYSGAGANVLTF
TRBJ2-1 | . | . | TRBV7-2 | TGTGCCAGCACCAGGCTTGGATCCTACAATGAGCAGTTCTTC | CASTRLGSYNEQFF
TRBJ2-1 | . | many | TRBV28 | TGTGCCAGCAGAAACATGATTTACTCCTACAATGAGCAGTTCTTC | CASRNMIYSYNEQFF
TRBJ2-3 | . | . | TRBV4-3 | TGCGCCAGCAGCCAAGATGCGGGCACAGATACGCAGTATTTT | CASSQDAGTDTQYF
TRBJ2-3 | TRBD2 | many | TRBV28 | TGTGCCAGCAGTTTAGGGCGAGGATGGACTAGCGGGAGGGCCGACAATAGCACAGATACGCAGTATTTT | CASSLGRGWTSGRADNSTDTQYF